This T cell receptor (beta chain) comes out of a study of blood T cell repertoires in COVID-19. Germline V gene lookup returns CDR1 KGHSH and CDR2 LQKENI. V gave up 6 bases and J gave up 4 bases, with 18 bases separating them. The CDR3 consists of 15 residues. This clone was detected only a few times. TCRdb's copy holds only in-frame clones and misses some; the assay was immunoSEQ multiplex PCR. Of some 40,000 clones in the sample, roughly 80% are singletons; the top ten hold 15% to 20%. The chain is built from TRBV18 and TRBJ1-1; D is perhaps TRBD1 (5 bases). What was sequenced was peripheral blood. The TCR was taken from a man between 65 and 85 years old with acute or convalescent COVID-19. The CDR3: CASSIPGVGGTEAFF. CDR3 DNA: TGTGCCAGCTCCATACCAGGTGTGGGGGGCACTGAAGCTTTCTTT.